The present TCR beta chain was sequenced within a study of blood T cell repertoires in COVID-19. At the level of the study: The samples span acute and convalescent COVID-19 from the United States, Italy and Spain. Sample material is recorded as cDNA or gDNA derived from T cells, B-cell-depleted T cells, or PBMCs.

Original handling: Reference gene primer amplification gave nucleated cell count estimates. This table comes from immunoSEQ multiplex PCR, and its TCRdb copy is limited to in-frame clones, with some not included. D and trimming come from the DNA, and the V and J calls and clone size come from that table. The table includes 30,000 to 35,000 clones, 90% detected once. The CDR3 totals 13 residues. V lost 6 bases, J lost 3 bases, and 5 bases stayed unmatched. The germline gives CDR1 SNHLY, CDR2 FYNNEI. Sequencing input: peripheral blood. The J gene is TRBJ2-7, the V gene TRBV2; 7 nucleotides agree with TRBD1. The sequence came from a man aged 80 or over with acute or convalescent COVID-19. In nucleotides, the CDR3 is TGTGCCAGCAGAAGGGACAGAATCTACGAGCAGTACTTC. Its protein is CASRRDRIYEQYF.